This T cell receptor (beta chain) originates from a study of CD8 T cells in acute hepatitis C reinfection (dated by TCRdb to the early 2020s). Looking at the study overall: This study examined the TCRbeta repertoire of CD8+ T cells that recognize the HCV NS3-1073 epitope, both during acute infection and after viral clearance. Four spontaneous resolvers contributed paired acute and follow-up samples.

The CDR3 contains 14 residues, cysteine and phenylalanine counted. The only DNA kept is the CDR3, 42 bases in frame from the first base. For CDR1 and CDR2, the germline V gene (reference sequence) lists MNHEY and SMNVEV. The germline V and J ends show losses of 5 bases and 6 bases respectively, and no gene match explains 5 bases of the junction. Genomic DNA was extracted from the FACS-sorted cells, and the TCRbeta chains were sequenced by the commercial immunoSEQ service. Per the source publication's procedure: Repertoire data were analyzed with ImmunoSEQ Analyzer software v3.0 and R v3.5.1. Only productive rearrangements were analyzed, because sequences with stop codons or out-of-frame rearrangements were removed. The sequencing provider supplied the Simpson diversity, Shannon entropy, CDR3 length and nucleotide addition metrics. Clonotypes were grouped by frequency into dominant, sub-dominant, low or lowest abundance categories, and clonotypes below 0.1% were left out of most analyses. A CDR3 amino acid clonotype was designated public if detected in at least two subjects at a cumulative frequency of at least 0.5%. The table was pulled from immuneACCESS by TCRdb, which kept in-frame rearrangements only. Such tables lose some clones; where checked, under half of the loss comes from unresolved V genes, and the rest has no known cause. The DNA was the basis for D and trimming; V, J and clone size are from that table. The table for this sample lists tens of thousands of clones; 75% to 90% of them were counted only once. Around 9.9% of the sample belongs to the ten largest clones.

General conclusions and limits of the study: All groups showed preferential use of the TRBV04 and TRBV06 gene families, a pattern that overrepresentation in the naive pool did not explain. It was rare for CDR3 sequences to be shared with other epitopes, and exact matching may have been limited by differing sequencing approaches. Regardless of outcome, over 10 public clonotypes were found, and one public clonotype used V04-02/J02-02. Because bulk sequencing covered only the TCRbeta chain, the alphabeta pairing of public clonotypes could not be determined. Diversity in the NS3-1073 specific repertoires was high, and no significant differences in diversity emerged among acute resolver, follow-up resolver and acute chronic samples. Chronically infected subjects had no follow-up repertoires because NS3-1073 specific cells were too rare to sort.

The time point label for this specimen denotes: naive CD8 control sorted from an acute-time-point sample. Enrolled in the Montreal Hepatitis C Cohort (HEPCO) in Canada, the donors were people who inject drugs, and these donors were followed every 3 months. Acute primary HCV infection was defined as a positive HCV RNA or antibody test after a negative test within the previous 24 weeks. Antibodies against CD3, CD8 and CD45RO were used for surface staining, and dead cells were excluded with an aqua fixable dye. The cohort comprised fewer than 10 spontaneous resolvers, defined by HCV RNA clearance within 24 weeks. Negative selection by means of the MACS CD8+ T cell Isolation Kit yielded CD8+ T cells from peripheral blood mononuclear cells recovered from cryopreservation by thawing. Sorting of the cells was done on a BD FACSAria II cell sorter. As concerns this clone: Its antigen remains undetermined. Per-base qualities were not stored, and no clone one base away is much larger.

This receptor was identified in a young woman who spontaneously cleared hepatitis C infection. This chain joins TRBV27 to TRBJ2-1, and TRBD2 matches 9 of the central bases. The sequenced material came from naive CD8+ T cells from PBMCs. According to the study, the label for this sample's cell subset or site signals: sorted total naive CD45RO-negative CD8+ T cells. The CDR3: CASSPLAGSNEQFF. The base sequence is TGTGCCAGCAGTCCCCTAGCGGGAAGCAATGAGCAGTTCTTC.